The T cell receptor (beta chain) described here comes from a study of ipilimumab plus nivolumab after autologous stem cell transplantation. Generated by immunoSEQ multiplex PCR, the TCRdb table keeps only in-frame clones and is missing some. The table records 10,000 to 15,000 clones, approximately 73% of them present only once. This CDR3 comprises 16 residues. Sequencing was performed on PBMCs, taken in a trial of ipilimumab plus nivolumab as post-transplant consolidation. This clonotype originated in a male donor with diffuse large B-cell lymphoma. The rearrangement links TRBV12-2 to TRBJ2-4; the table gives TRBD2 as D, unverified against the DNA. TRBV12-2 is a known pseudogene. The DNA of the CDR3 is TGTGCAAGTCGCTTATTCTTAGCGGAGGCCAAAAACATTCAGTACTTC. Translated: CASRLFLAEAKNIQYF.